The 26 T cell receptor beta chains in this list originate from one sample, sequenced in a study of T cells in Graves' hyperthyroidism and ophthalmopathy. Researchers amplified the TCR beta CDR3 regions from RNA transcripts. The HTBI set primed first-round TCR CDR3 RT-PCR. Each CDR3 protein is one row after TCRdb ran MiXCR on the multiplex PCR reads. The table shows about 380,000 distinct CDR3 sequences, with approximately 15% occurring only once. Material: blood. The receptors come from a woman aged 60 to 75 with Graves' hyperthyroidism.

Ten or more counts support this clonotype. The chain combines TRBV30 with TRBJ2-3, with D unclear. CDR1 is GTSNPN and CDR2 is SVGIG in the germline V gene (reference sequence). This CDR3 region has 14 residues. Trimming stripped 3 bases from V and 2 bases from J, with 12 bases between. Here the CDR3 DNA reads TGTGCCTGGAGAGGTAGCCGAAACACAGATACGCAGTATTTT. Translated, it gives CAWRGSRNTDTQYF.

This clonotype was recorded many times. The V and J genes are TRBV11-2 and TRBJ2-7, with TRBD2 identical over 13 bases. V was pared by 6 bases and J by 6 bases, with 8 bases of the junction left unmatched. CDR3 length equals 15 residues. Germline CDR1 is SGHAT and CDR2 is FQNNGV. The CDR3 coding sequence is TGTGCCAGCAGATCCGGACTAGCGGGAGTTTCCGAGCAGTACTTC. Amino acids: CASRSGLAGVSEQYF.

V gene TRBV12-5 combines with J gene TRBJ1-1; D ambiguous. The CDR3 consists of 12 residues. Trimming removed 2 bases from V and 4 bases from J, with 5 bases in between. The germline CDR1 and CDR2 sequences are LGHNT and FRNRAP. This CDR3 is CASGLTGTEAFF. The CDR3 DNA reads as TGTGCTAGTGGTTTGACGGGCACTGAAGCTTTCTTT.

In its sample, this clonotype was seen many times. The chain couples TRBV7-9 to TRBJ1-1; D gene unclear. V lost 1 base, J lost 0 bases, and 9 bases lay in between. The germline CDR1 and CDR2 sequences are SEHNR and FQNEAQ (reference sequence). The CDR3 sequence is 15 residues long. CDR3 residues: CASSLDLGMNTEAFF. In DNA, the CDR3 is TGTGCCAGCAGCTTAGATCTGGGGATGAACACTGAAGCTTTCTTT. The entire variable domain, with the rest obtained from reference TRBV7-9 and TRBJ1-1, is as follows: DTGVSQNPRHKITKRGQNVTFRCDPISEHNRLYWYRQTLGQGPEFLTYFQNEAQLEKSRLLSDRFSAERPKGSFSTLEIQRTEQGDSAMYLCASSLDLGMNTEAFFGQGTRLTVV.

The sample holds a few counts of this clonotype. The genes are TRBV11-3 and TRBJ2-2; no reliable D call. CDR1 is SGHNT and CDR2 is YENEEA in the germline V gene. With 3 bases removed from V and 4 bases from J, the gap between germline ends came to 15 bases. This CDR3 comprises 16 residues. As DNA, the CDR3 is TGTGCCAGCAGCTTCTTGGAGCCCAGGACCACCGGGGAGCTGTTTTTT. Translating gives CASSFLEPRTTGELFF.

The rearrangement uses TRBV6-1 and TRBJ1-6, with 8 bases that match TRBD1. After removal of 5 bases from V and 9 bases from J, the junction contained 3 bases not matched to a gene. Germline CDR1 and CDR2: MNHNS and SASEGT. This CDR3 is 13 amino acids long. The CDR3 DNA reads as TGTGCCAGCAGTTGGACAGGGACTTCACCCCTCCACTTT. The encoded protein is CASSWTGTSPLHF.

This clonotype was observed many times. The V call is TRBV11-2, the J call TRBJ2-3, with D possibly being TRBD2 (6 bases). Germline V lookup: CDR1 SGHAT, CDR2 FQNNGV. This CDR3 region has 15 residues. V lost 3 bases and J 3 bases, leaving 13 bases between the germline ends. The CDR3 loop reads CASSFVGGDTDTQYF. The CDR3 region has the DNA TGTGCCAGCAGCTTCGTCGGGGGAGATACAGATACGCAGTATTTT.

This clonotype was detected many times. The CDR3 here is CASSQDPSHEQFF. The CDR3, as DNA: TGTGCCAGCAGCCAAGATCCCAGCCATGAGCAGTTCTTC. This chain joins TRBV14 and TRBJ2-1; no clear D. The CDR3 runs to 13 residues. The germline V gene has CDR1 SGHDN and CDR2 FVKESK. Trimming pared 0 bases from V and 8 bases from J, leaving 8 bases between. The variable domain in full, completed from reference TRBV14 and TRBJ2-1, reads EAGVTQFPSHSVIEKGQTVTLRCDPISGHDNLYWYRRVMGKEIKFLLHFVKESKQDESGMPNNRFLAERTGGTYSTLKVQPAELEDSGVYFCASSQDPSHEQFFGPGTRLTVL.

The chain links TRBV12-3 or TRBV12-4 to TRBJ2-7, with 8 bases matching TRBD1. V lost 4 bases to trimming and J lost 6 bases; unmatched junction nucleotides: 5. The CDR3 contains 13 residues. CDR3 sequence: CASSSGTGTEQYF. In nucleotides, the CDR3 is TGTGCCAGCAGTTCCGGGACAGGTACCGAGCAGTACTTC.

This clonotype was found many times. The gene calls are TRBV6-1 and TRBJ2-2; 13 nucleotides align to TRBD2. This CDR3 is 17 amino acids long. Germline CDR1 and CDR2: MNHNS and SASEGT. V shed 5 bases, J shed 7 bases, and the junction held 10 bases outside the gene matches. This chain's CDR3 is CASSSYTSGRAIGELFF. The CDR3, as DNA: TGTGCCAGCAGTTCGTATACTAGCGGGAGGGCCATCGGGGAGCTGTTTTTT.

The chain couples TRBV4-1 to TRBJ2-1, with 11 bases matching TRBD2. J was trimmed by 3 bases and V by 7 bases; bases with no gene match: 20. Germline V CDR1 and CDR2: MGHRA, YSYEKL. The CDR3 consists of 20 residues. CDR3 sequence reads: CASTANLRVAGGIVYNEQFF. In DNA, the CDR3 is TGCGCCAGCACCGCCAACCTTAGGGTAGCGGGAGGGATTGTCTACAATGAGCAGTTCTTC.

This clonotype has at least ten counts. The gene calls are TRBV20-1 and TRBJ1-1, with D possibly TRBD1 on 6 matching bases. Trimming cost V 5 bases and J 0 bases, with 16 bases left between them. This CDR3 is built from 15 residues. Germline lookup yields CDR1 DFQATT and CDR2 SNEGSKA (reference sequence). CDR3 protein: CSAATGLRMNTEAFF. CDR3 nucleotide sequence: TGCAGTGCTGCTACAGGGTTAAGAATGAACACTGAAGCTTTCTTT.

This clonotype was recorded at least ten times. The gene calls are TRBV20-1 and TRBJ2-2; D is possibly TRBD1 (7 bases). The CDR3 length is 17 residues. Germline V gene lookup returns CDR1 DFQATT and CDR2 SNEGSKA (reference sequence). The V end was cut by 1 base, the J end by 6 bases, with 21 bases between. This CDR3 is CSARGLVEGAYSGELFF. The CDR3 DNA sequence: TGCAGTGCTAGAGGGTTGGTGGAGGGGGCATACTCCGGGGAGCTGTTTTTT.

This clonotype was detected many times. The chain links TRBV2 to TRBJ2-1; 8 positions agree with TRBD1. The CDR3 is 15 amino acids. The germline gives CDR1 SNHLY, CDR2 FYNNEI. V shed 6 bases, J shed 0 bases, and the junction held 4 bases outside the gene matches. The CDR3 DNA follows: TGTGCCAGCAGGGTGGACAGGGACTCCTACAATGAGCAGTTCTTC. Protein: CASRVDRDSYNEQFF.

This clonotype was seen more than once but under ten times. The chain employs TRBV5-1 and TRBJ1-6, with no clear D. The CDR3 consists of 13 residues. The germline gives CDR1 SGHRS, CDR2 YFSETQ. V lost 5 bases and J lost 5, with 8 bases in between. CDR3 bases: TGCGCCAGCAGTGCCGGAGATAATTCACCCCTCCACTTT. The encoded protein is CASSAGDNSPLHF.

The table lists this clonotype with many counts. This chain joins TRBV20-1 and TRBJ2-7; a possible D gene is TRBD2 (6 bases). This CDR3 contains 14 residues. The V and J ends lost 0 bases and 4 bases respectively, with 13 bases between them. Germline V lookup: CDR1 DFQATT, CDR2 SNEGSKA (reference sequence). The CDR3 region is CSARDALRGYEQYF. For the CDR3, the DNA is TGCAGTGCTAGAGATGCTCTCCGGGGGTACGAGCAGTACTTC.

This clonotype was seen repeatedly, ten times or more. V usage is TRBV11-3 and J usage is TRBJ1-1, with D perhaps matching TRBD1 (5 bases). The CDR3 covers 13 residues. The ends were cut back, 6 bases at V and 1 base at J, with 9 bases in the middle. Germline loops: CDR1 SGHNT, CDR2 YENEEA. Here the CDR3 reads CASSFTGNTEAFF. The CDR3 nucleotides read TGTGCCAGCAGTTTCACAGGGAACACTGAAGCTTTCTTT.

The V call is TRBV9, the J call TRBJ1-2; no firm D call. The V and J ends lost 0 bases and 1 base respectively, with 19 bases between them. Looked up from germline, CDR1 is SGDLS and CDR2 is YYNGEE. The CDR3 extends over 18 amino acids. CDR3 protein: CASSVVPVWGNNNYGYTF. The CDR3 region has the DNA TGTGCCAGCAGCGTAGTACCCGTTTGGGGAAACAATAACTATGGCTACACCTTC.

This clonotype appeared many times. In DNA form, the CDR3 reads TGTGCCAGCAGTTTCGAGGGTAACTATGGCTACACCTTC. It translates to CASSFEGNYGYTF. This chain connects TRBV12-3 or TRBV12-4 to TRBJ1-2; D not certain. Trimming removed 3 bases from V and 1 base from J, with 6 bases in between. The CDR3 has 13 residues.

The J gene is TRBJ1-1, the V gene TRBV29-1; D is uncertain. In germline, CDR1 is SQVTM, CDR2 ANQGSEA. Trimming removed 0 bases from V and 3 bases from J, with 14 bases in between. The CDR3 has 15 amino acids. The DNA for the CDR3 is TGCAGCGTTGAAGATCTGGACTTGGAGGACACTGAAGCTTTCTTT. This sequence encodes CSVEDLDLEDTEAFF.

The rearrangement uses TRBV7-9 and TRBJ1-1; 7 nucleotides agree with TRBD1. Germline CDR1 and CDR2: SEHNR and FQNEAQ (reference sequence). CDR3 length equals 14 residues. The junction had 5 bases not matched to a gene; V was cut back by 5 bases and J by 2 bases. The CDR3 reads CASSQRQGNTEAFF. CDR3 coding DNA: TGTGCCAGCAGCCAAAGACAGGGAAACACTGAAGCTTTCTTT.

This clonotype was seen ten or more times. This chain links TRBV11-1 with TRBJ2-7; 8 positions agree with TRBD1. The ends lost 5 bases at V and 2 bases at J; junction bases unmatched: 11. The CDR3 is made up of 16 amino acids. CDR1 and CDR2 (germline): SGHAT, FQDESV (reference sequence). CDR3 bases: TGTGCCAGCAGCCAGGACAGGGCTGATGGAGCCTACGAGCAGTACTTC. It is translated as CASSQDRADGAYEQYF.

At least ten counts were recorded for this clonotype. The rearrangement uses TRBV3-1 and TRBJ2-3; maybe TRBD1 (6 bases). V dropped 4 bases and J dropped 1 base, with 9 bases sitting between them. The CDR3 loop spans 14 amino acids. Germline assignment: CDR1 LGHDT and CDR2 YNNKEL (reference sequence). Written as DNA, the CDR3 is TGTGCCAGCAGCCCCCGGACAGGCACAGATACGCAGTATTTT. Residues: CASSPRTGTDTQYF.

This clonotype came up once. This sequence joins TRBV24-1 and TRBJ2-7; D is perhaps TRBD2 (5 bases). The V end was cut by 1 base, the J end by 6 bases, with 9 bases between. CDR1 is KGHDR and CDR2 is SFDVKD in the germline V gene. This CDR3 is built from 13 residues. CDR3 nucleotides: TGTGCCACCAGTGATTTCGCGGGTTCCGAGCAGTACTTC. Protein: CATSDFAGSEQYF.

This clonotype appeared a few times. The chain carries TRBV19 and TRBJ2-3, with 10 nucleotides matching TRBD1. The germline V gene encodes CDR1 LNHDA and CDR2 SQIVND (reference sequence). J gave up 2 bases and V 10 bases, and 9 bases lay outside the gene matches. The CDR3 totals 15 residues. The CDR3 nucleotides read TGTGCCACCAAGGGGGACAGGGGAAACACAGATACGCAGTATTTT. Amino acids: CATKGDRGNTDTQYF.

This clonotype was counted once. This chain uses TRBV20-1 with TRBJ2-7; 10 bases are shared with TRBD2. V shed 6 bases and J 6 bases; nucleotides not matched to a gene: 8. The CDR3 contains 13 residues. Germline V lookup: CDR1 DFQATT, CDR2 SNEGSKA (reference sequence). As DNA, the CDR3 is TGCAGTGCCAAACTAGCGGGAACGAGCGAGCAGTACTTC. Amino acid sequence: CSAKLAGTSEQYF.